The 27 T cell receptor beta chains presented below share a single source sample, sequenced in a study of blood T cell repertoires in COVID-19. Assay used: immunoSEQ multiplex PCR; TCRdb lists only in-frame clones, some missing. This table holds 65,000 or so clones, approximately 75% found once. The sequencing input was peripheral blood. Every receptor here comes from a man older than 75 with acute or convalescent COVID-19.

CDR3 sequence reads: CASAERGYTDTQYF. The CDR3 DNA reads TGTGCCAGCGCGGAGCGGGGGTACACAGATACGCAGTATTTT. This sequence joins TRBV9 and TRBJ2-3; TRBD2 matches at 8 bases. Germline CDR1 SGDLS, CDR2 YYNGEE. After removal of 7 bases from V and 2 bases from J, the junction contained 6 bases not matched to a gene. The CDR3 loop spans 14 amino acids. The full variable domain, rest sourced from reference TRBV9 and TRBJ2-3, is DSGVTQTPKHLITATGQRVTLRCSPRSGDLSVYWYQQSLDQGLQFLIQYYNGEERAKGNILERFSAQQFPDLHSELNLSSLELGDSALYFCASAERGYTDTQYFGPGTRLTVL.

V gene TRBV5-1 combines with J gene TRBJ1-3; D remains unclear. V was trimmed by 3 bases and J by 0 bases, leaving 13 bases between them. Germline V gene lookup returns CDR1 SGHRS and CDR2 YFSETQ. The CDR3 loop spans 16 amino acids. In DNA, the CDR3 is TGCGCCAGCAGCTCGCTCCAGGCTTCCTCTGGAAACACCATATATTTT. Encoded protein: CASSSLQASSGNTIYF.

This clone was recorded only once. The chain combines TRBV18 with TRBJ2-7; 11 nucleotides align to TRBD2. The CDR3 totals 18 residues. The germline V gene encodes CDR1 KGHSH and CDR2 LQKENI. V lost 2 bases and J lost 1; bases outside the gene matches: 10. The DNA for the CDR3 is TGTGCCAGCTCACCAGGGCTAGCGGGGGGTTCCCCATCCTACGAGCAGTACTTC. It translates to CASSPGLAGGSPSYEQYF.

The rearrangement uses TRBV4-1 and TRBJ1-5, with D tentatively TRBD1 (5 bases). Germline CDR1 and CDR2: MGHRA and YSYEKL. The CDR3 runs 15 residues. Between the trimmed V and J ends, which lost 4 bases and 3 bases, there was a span of 13 bases. CDR3 protein: CASSLPDSTNQPQHF. CDR3 sequence (DNA): TGCGCCAGCAGCCTACCTGACAGTACCAATCAGCCCCAGCATTTT.

The chain carries TRBV12-3 or TRBV12-4 and TRBJ2-4, with TRBD2 matching 7 bases. The CDR3 contains 13 residues. J was trimmed by 12 bases and V by 4 bases; bases with no gene match: 9. In nucleotides, the CDR3 is TGTGCCAGCAGTTCGACTAGCCTTCTAACTCAGTACTTC. Translating gives CASSSTSLLTQYF.

In its sample, this clone was seen a few times. The chain employs TRBV7-8 and TRBJ2-1; D perhaps matches TRBD2 (7 bases). Germline values: CDR1 SGHVS, CDR2 FQNEAQ. V lost 0 bases and J 6 bases, leaving 12 bases between the germline ends. This CDR3 has 15 residues. CDR3 DNA: TGTGCCAGCAGCTTAGCGGGGGGGCCGGTCAATGAGCAGTTCTTC. Amino acid sequence: CASSLAGGPVNEQFF.

The chain couples TRBV6-1 to TRBJ2-7; TRBD1 matches 7 bases. The CDR3 consists of 17 residues. Per the germline V gene, CDR1 is MNHNS and CDR2 is SASEGT. Trimming removed 0 bases from V and 1 base from J; junction bases left unmatched: 9. CDR3 amino acids: CASSEAGLGQASYEQYF. Written as DNA, the CDR3 is TGTGCCAGCAGTGAAGCGGGCCTCGGACAGGCTTCCTACGAGCAGTACTTC.

The chain uses TRBV27 and TRBJ1-4; D perhaps matches TRBD1 (5 bases). Looked up from germline, CDR1 is MNHEY and CDR2 is SMNVEV (reference sequence). The CDR3 loop spans 15 amino acids. V gave up 5 bases and J gave up 2 bases, with 12 bases separating them. For the CDR3, the DNA is TGTGCCAGCAGTCTCAGGGTTGCGACTAATGAAAAACTGTTTTTT. Protein sequence: CASSLRVATNEKLFF. Based on the CDR3 plus reference TRBV27 and TRBJ1-4, the full variable domain is EAQVTQNPRYLITVTGKKLTVTCSQNMNHEYMSWYRQDPGLGLRQIYYSMNVEVTDKGDVPEGYKVSRKEKRNFPLILESPSPNQTSLYFCASSLRVATNEKLFFGSGTQLSVL.

V is TRBV5-1 and J is TRBJ1-1; D is ambiguous. V dropped 2 bases and J dropped 1 base, with 6 bases sitting between them. CDR3 size: 13 residues. Germline values: CDR1 SGHRS, CDR2 YFSETQ. The CDR3 is CASSFGGNTEAFF. The CDR3 DNA reads TGCGCCAGCAGCTTTGGAGGGAACACTGAAGCTTTCTTT.

The rearrangement joins TRBV4-1 to TRBJ2-5; possibly TRBD2 for D (5 bases). This CDR3 spans 15 amino acids. Trimming removed 0 bases from V and 1 base from J, with 9 bases in between. The V gene's germline CDR1 is MGHRA and CDR2 YSYEKL. CDR3 amino acids: CASSQDTSGQETQYF. The CDR3 DNA follows: TGCGCCAGCAGCCAAGATACGAGCGGCCAAGAGACCCAGTACTTC.

The rearrangement joins TRBV20-1 to TRBJ2-5; 10 bases are shared with TRBD1. The CDR3 sequence is 15 residues long. The V gene's germline CDR1 is DFQATT and CDR2 SNEGSKA (reference sequence). The ends lost 3 bases at V and 5 bases at J; junction bases unmatched: 9. CDR3 sequence reads: CSASGFDRGHETQYF. In DNA form, the CDR3 reads TGCAGTGCTAGTGGCTTTGACAGGGGGCATGAGACCCAGTACTTC.

V is TRBV5-1 and J is TRBJ1-6; no firm D call. Germline CDR1 is SGHRS and CDR2 is YFSETQ. V lost 0 bases and J 8 bases, leaving 9 bases between the germline ends. CDR3 length: 14 residues. CDR3 sequence (DNA): TGCGCCAGCAGCTTGGGATCGGTAGATTCACCCCTCCACTTT. Protein sequence: CASSLGSVDSPLHF.

This clone was counted only a few times. The chain is built from TRBV5-4 and TRBJ2-5; 11 bases fit TRBD2. J was trimmed by 3 bases and V by 4 bases; bases with no gene match: 11. The germline CDR1 and CDR2 sequences are SGHNT and YYREEE (reference sequence). There are 17 residues in the CDR3. CDR3 bases: TGTGCCAGCAGCCCGCCGGCTAGCGGGGGGCGAAAAGAGACCCAGTACTTC. Protein: CASSPPASGGRKETQYF.

This clone was detected once. The chain recombines TRBV7-3 with TRBJ1-6; D gene unclear. The V gene lost 1 base and the J gene lost 10 bases, with 11 bases spanning the gap. The CDR3 is 14 residues long. The germline CDR1 and CDR2 sequences are SGHTA and FQGTGA. This CDR3 is CASSLRQSSSPLHF. For the CDR3, the DNA is TGTGCCAGCAGCTTAAGGCAATCCTCCTCACCCCTCCACTTT.

The rearrangement uses TRBV7-9 and TRBJ2-7; D may be TRBD1 (6 bases). The CDR3 sequence is 16 residues long. Germline values: CDR1 SEHNR, CDR2 FQNEAQ (reference sequence). Trimming removed 4 bases at V and 3 bases at J, with 19 bases between. CDR3 loop: CASSSEIGQNIYEQYF. CDR3 bases: TGTGCCAGCAGCTCCGAAATAGGACAGAATATCTACGAGCAGTACTTC.

The chain recombines TRBV6-5 with TRBJ1-1; D not certain. Trimming left V 7 bases short and J 5 bases short, with 17 bases between. Germline V gene sequence: CDR1 MNHEY, CDR2 SVGAGI. The CDR3 loop spans 14 amino acids. CDR3 region: CASKAVAGGTEAFF. The CDR3 nucleotides read TGTGCCAGCAAAGCGGTGGCGGGAGGAACTGAAGCTTTCTTT.

The chain combines TRBV5-4 with TRBJ2-5, with a possible D match to TRBD2 (5 bases). Germline CDR1 and CDR2: SGHNT and YYREEE (reference sequence). The length of the CDR3 is 15 residues. V was cut by 1 base and J by 2 bases, with 12 bases left in between. CDR3 amino acids: CASSLSGAVQETQYF. The CDR3 nucleotides are TGTGCCAGCAGCTTGTCCGGAGCGGTTCAAGAGACCCAGTACTTC.

The chain uses TRBV6-1 and TRBJ1-2, with TRBD1 matching over 7 bases. J gave up 3 bases and V 2 bases, and 6 bases lay outside the gene matches. Germline CDR1 reads MNHNS; CDR2 reads SASEGT. This CDR3 spans 15 amino acids. The CDR3 sequence is CASSERAGGYYGYTF. The CDR3 DNA reads TGTGCCAGCAGTGAACGGGCAGGGGGGTACTATGGCTACACCTTC.

V usage is TRBV2 and J usage is TRBJ1-5; 7 nucleotides agree with TRBD1. Trimming took 6 bases from V and 0 from J; bases not matched to a gene: 2. CDR1 SNHLY and CDR2 FYNNEI come from the germline V gene. The CDR3 loop spans 14 amino acids. CDR3 amino acids: CASSGTDSNQPQHF. CDR3 in DNA: TGTGCCAGCAGCGGGACAGATAGCAATCAGCCCCAGCATTTT.

This clone was seen once. Here the CDR3 DNA reads TGTGCCAGCAGCACAGGGTCGGTAGAGACCCAGTACTTC. This gives the protein CASSTGSVETQYF. The chain is built from TRBV12-3 or TRBV12-4 and TRBJ2-5, with TRBD1 as a possible D gene (6 bases). This CDR3 is built from 13 residues. Trimming stripped 6 bases from V and 4 bases from J, with 12 bases between.

This clone was seen repeatedly, ten times or more. The chain combines TRBV6-1 with TRBJ2-7; D possibly corresponds to TRBD1 (6 bases). The V end lost 2 bases, the J end lost 5 bases, and 16 bases lay between the germline ends. The germline gives CDR1 MNHNS, CDR2 SASEGT. The CDR3 spans 15 residues. The CDR3 DNA follows: TGTGCCAGCAGTGAACAGGGGATCTTCCTACACGAGCAGTACTTC. Translation: CASSEQGIFLHEQYF.

The chain recombines TRBV27 with TRBJ2-1; 8 bases fit TRBD2. In germline, CDR1 is MNHEY, CDR2 SMNVEV (reference sequence). CDR3 length: 17 residues. V shed 0 bases and J 2 bases; nucleotides not matched to a gene: 6. CDR3 sequence (DNA): TGTGCCAGCAGTTTATCTTTCGGGCGGGGGGCCTACAATGAGCAGTTCTTC. Protein sequence: CASSLSFGRGAYNEQFF.

The chain recombines TRBV5-1 with TRBJ1-3; D is unresolved. CDR3 size: 15 residues. Germline V gene data show CDR1 as SGHRS and CDR2 as YFSETQ. V was cut by 0 bases and J by 4 bases, with 11 bases left in between. CDR3 amino acids: CASSLGDSGGNTIYF. Written as DNA, the CDR3 is TGCGCCAGCAGCTTGGGGGATTCGGGAGGAAACACCATATATTTT.

V usage is TRBV6-5 and J usage is TRBJ2-3, with 9 bases that match TRBD2. After removal of 0 bases from V and 6 bases from J, the junction contained 7 bases not matched to a gene. CDR3 size: 16 residues. CDR1 is MNHEY and CDR2 is SVGAGI in the germline V gene. The CDR3 region has the DNA TGTGCCAGCAGTTACTCGAGGCGGGGGGGCATGGATACGCAGTATTTT. Translated: CASSYSRRGGMDTQYF.

This clone was recorded a few times. The chain is built from TRBV4-2 and TRBJ2-7; a possible D gene is TRBD1 (6 bases). Germline values: CDR1 LGHNA, CDR2 YNFKEQ. The CDR3 is 15 residues long. Trimming shortened V by 2 bases and J by 0 bases, and 11 bases separated the two germline ends. CDR3 in DNA: TGTGCCAGCAGCCAACCCGACAGGAGCTCCTACGAGCAGTACTTC. This translates into CASSQPDRSSYEQYF.

The sample holds a few counts of this clone. V usage is TRBV9 and J usage is TRBJ1-3, with 8 nucleotides matching TRBD1. J was trimmed by 3 bases and V by 4 bases; bases with no gene match: 15. This CDR3 has 18 amino acids. Germline V gives CDR1 SGDLS, CDR2 YYNGEE. For the CDR3, the DNA is TGTGCCAGCAGCCTTCCGGACAGGGTTATACTTTTTGGAAACACCATATATTTT. It encodes CASSLPDRVILFGNTIYF.

V and J are TRBV19 and TRBJ1-2; no clear D gene. Trimming removed 0 bases from V and 14 bases from J, with 13 bases in between. This CDR3 has 12 residues. Germline CDR1 and CDR2: LNHDA and SQIVND (reference sequence). As DNA, the CDR3 is TGTGCCAGTAGTATAGAGAGTCGGGTCCTAACCTTC. Protein: CASSIESRVLTF.